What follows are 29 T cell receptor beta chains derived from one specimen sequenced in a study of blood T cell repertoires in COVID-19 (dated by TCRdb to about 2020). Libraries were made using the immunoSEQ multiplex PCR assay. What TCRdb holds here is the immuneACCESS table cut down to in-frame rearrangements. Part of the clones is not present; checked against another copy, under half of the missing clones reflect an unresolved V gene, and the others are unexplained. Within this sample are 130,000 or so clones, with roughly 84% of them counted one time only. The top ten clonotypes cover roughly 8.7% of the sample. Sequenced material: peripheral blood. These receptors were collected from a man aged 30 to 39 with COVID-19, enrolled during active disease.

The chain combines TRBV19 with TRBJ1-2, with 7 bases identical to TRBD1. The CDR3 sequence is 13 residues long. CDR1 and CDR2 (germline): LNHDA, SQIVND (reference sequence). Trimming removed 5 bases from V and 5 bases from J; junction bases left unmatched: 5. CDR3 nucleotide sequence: TGTGCCAGTAGTGCAGACAGGGAATATGGCTACACCTTC. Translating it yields CASSADREYGYTF.

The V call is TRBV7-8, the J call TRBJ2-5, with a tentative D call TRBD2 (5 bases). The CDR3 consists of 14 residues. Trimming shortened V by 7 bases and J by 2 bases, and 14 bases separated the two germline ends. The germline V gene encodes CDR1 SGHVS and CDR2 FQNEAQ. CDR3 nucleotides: TGTGCCAGCAACCCTGGGAGAGGGCAAGAGACCCAGTACTTC. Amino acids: CASNPGRGQETQYF.

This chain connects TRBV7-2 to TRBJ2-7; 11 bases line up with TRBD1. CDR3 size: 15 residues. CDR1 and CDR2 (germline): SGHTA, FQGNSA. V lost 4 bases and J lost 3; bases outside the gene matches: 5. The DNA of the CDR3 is TGTGCCAGCAGCTCGTCCGGGACAGGGGGCTACGAGCAGTACTTC. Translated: CASSSSGTGGYEQYF.

The CDR3 coding sequence is TGTGCCAGCAAGGCTAGCGTCACAGATACGCAGTATTTT. Translating it yields CASKASVTDTQYF. The chain employs TRBV2 and TRBJ2-3, with D possibly TRBD2 on 6 matching bases. Trimming pared 7 bases from V and 2 bases from J, leaving 10 bases between. This CDR3 is built from 13 residues. CDR1 and CDR2 from the germline V gene are SNHLY and FYNNEI.

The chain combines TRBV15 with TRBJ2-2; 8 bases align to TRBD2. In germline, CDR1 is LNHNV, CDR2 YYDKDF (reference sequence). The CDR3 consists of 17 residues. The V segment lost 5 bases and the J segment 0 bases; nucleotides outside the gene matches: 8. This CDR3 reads CATSGATSGANTGELFF. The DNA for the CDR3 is TGTGCCACCAGCGGCGCTACTAGCGGAGCGAACACCGGGGAGCTGTTTTTT.

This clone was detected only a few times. The CDR3 DNA reads TGCGCCAGCAGTGAGCGGGGTGAGCAGTTCTTC. It yields the protein CASSERGEQFF. The chain is built from TRBV10-1 and TRBJ2-1, with D tentatively TRBD2 (5 bases). This CDR3 has 11 amino acids. Per the germline V gene, CDR1 is WNHNN and CDR2 is SYGVQD (reference sequence). Trimming removed 2 bases from V and 9 bases from J, with 5 bases in between.

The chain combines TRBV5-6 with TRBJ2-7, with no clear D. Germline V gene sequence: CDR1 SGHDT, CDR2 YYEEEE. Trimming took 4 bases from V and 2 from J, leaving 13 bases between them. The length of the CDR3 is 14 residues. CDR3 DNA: TGTGCCAGCAGCATGGTAGAAGCCACCTACGAGCAGTACTTC. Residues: CASSMVEATYEQYF.

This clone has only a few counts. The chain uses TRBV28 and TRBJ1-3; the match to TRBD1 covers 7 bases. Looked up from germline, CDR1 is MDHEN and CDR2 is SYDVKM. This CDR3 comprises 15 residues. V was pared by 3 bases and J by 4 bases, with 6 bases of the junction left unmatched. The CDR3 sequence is CASSLRQGGGNTIYF. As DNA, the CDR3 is TGTGCCAGCAGTTTGCGCCAGGGGGGAGGAAACACCATATATTTT. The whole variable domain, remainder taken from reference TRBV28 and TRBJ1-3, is DVKVTQSSRYLVKRTGEKVFLECVQDMDHENMFWYRQDPGLGLRLIYFSYDVKMKEKGDIPEGYSVSREKKERFSLILESASTNQTSMYLCASSLRQGGGNTIYFGEGSWLTVV.

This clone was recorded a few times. CDR3 residues: CASSYQTSETDTQYF. The CDR3, as DNA: TGTGCCAGCAGTTACCAGACTAGCGAAACAGATACGCAGTATTTT. This chain joins TRBV6-2 or TRBV6-3 and TRBJ2-3, with 8 bases aligning to TRBD2. Germline-derived CDR1 and CDR2 are MNHEY and SVGEGT. The CDR3 extends over 15 amino acids. Losses at the gene ends were 2 bases for V and 3 bases for J; bases not matched to a gene: 4.

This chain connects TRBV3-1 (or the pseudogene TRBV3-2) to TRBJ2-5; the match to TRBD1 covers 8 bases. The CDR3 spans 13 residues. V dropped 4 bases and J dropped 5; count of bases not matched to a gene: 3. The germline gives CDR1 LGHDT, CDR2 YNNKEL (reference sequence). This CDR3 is CASSLHRGETQYF. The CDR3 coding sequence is TGTGCCAGCAGCCTCCACAGGGGGGAGACCCAGTACTTC.

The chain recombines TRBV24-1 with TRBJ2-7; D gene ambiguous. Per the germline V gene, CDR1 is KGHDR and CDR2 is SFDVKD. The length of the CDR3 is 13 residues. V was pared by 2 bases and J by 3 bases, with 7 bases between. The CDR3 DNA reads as TGTGCCACCAGTGATTCGGTCGGCTACGAGCAGTACTTC. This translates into CATSDSVGYEQYF.

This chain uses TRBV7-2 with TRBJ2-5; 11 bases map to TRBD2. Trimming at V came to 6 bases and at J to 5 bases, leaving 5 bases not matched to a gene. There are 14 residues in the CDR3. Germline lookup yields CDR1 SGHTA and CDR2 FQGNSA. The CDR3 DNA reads TGTGCCAGCAGACTAGCGGGAGTAGGTGAGACCCAGTACTTC. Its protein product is CASRLAGVGETQYF.

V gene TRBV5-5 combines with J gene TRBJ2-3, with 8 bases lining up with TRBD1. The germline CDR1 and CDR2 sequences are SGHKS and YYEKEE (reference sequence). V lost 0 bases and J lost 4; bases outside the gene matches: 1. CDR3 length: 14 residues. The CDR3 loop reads CASSLAGGSDTQYF. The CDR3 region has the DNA TGTGCCAGCAGCTTGGCAGGGGGCTCAGATACGCAGTATTTT.

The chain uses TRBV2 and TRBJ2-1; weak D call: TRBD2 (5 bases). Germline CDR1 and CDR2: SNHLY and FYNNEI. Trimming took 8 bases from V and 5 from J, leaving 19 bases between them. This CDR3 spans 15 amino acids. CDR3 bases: TGTGCCAGCCGGTATCGAGAGGGCCGGGACAATGAGCAGTTCTTC. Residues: CASRYREGRDNEQFF.

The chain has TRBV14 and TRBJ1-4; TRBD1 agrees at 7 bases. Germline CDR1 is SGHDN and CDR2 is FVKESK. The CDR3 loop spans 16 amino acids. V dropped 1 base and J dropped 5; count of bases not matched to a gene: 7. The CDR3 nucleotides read TGTGCCAGCAGCCAAGGAAAGGGACAGAGAAATGAAAAACTGTTTTTT. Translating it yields CASSQGKGQRNEKLFF.

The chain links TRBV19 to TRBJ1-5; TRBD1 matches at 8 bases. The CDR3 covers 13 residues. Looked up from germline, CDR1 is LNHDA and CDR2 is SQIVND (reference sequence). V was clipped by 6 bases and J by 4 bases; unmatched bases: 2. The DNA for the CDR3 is TGTGCCAGTAGGGGGACAGGTAATCAGCCCCAGCATTTT. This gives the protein CASRGTGNQPQHF.

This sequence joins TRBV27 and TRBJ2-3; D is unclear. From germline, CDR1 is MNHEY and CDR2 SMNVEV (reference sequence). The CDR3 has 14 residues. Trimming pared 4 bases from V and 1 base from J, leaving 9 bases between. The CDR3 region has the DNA TGTGCCAGCAGTTGGGCAGTTGGCACAGATACGCAGTATTTT. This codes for CASSWAVGTDTQYF.

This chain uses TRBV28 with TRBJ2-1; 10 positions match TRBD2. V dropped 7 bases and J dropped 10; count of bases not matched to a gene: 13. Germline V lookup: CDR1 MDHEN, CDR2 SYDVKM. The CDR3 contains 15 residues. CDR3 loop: CASNLEASGSGEQFF. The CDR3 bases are TGTGCCAGCAATCTTGAGGCTAGCGGGAGCGGGGAGCAGTTCTTC.

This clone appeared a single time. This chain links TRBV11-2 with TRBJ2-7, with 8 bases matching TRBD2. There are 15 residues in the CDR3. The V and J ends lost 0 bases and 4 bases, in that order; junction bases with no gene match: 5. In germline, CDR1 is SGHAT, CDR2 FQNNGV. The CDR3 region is CASSLDSSGFYEQYF. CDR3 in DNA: TGTGCCAGCAGCTTAGATTCTAGCGGGTTTTACGAGCAGTACTTC.

The chain's CDR3 is CASGIDRGNWPQHF. The DNA for the CDR3 is TGTGCCAGTGGGATTGACAGGGGGAATTGGCCCCAGCATTTT. This rearrangement joins TRBV28 to TRBJ1-5; 9 bases are a match to TRBD1. CDR3 length: 14 residues. Germline V gene data show CDR1 as MDHEN and CDR2 as SYDVKM. V dropped 9 bases and J dropped 9; count of bases not matched to a gene: 12.

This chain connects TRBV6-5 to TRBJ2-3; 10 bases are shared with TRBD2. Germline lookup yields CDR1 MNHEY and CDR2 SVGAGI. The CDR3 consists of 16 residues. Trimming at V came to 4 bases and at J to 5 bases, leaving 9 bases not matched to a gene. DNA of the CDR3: TGTGCCAGCAGTTCTTCTAGCGGGAGCTCAAAAGATACGCAGTATTTT. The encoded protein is CASSSSSGSSKDTQYF.

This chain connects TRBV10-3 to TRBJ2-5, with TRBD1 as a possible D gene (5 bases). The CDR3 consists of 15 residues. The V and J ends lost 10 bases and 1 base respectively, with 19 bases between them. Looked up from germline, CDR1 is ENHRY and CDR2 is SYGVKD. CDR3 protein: CATEPSKGSQETQYF. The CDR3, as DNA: TGTGCCACCGAACCGTCCAAGGGGTCCCAAGAGACCCAGTACTTC.

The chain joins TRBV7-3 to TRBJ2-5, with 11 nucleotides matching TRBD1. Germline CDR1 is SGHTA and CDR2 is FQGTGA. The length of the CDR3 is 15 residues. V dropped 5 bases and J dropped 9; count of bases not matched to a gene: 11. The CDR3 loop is CASSPTGTGGRPQYF. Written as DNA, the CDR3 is TGTGCCAGCAGCCCAACCGGGACAGGGGGTAGGCCCCAGTACTTC.

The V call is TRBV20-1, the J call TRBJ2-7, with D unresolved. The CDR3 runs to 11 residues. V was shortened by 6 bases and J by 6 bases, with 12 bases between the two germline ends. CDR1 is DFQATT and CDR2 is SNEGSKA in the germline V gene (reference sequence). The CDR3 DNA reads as TGCAGTGCACCCCGGTTGTCCGAGCAGTACTTC. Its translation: CSAPRLSEQYF.

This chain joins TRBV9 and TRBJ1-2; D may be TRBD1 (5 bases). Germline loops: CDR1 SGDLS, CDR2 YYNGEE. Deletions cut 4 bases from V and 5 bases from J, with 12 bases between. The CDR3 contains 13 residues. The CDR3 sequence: CASSPREGYGYTF. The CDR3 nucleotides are TGTGCCAGCAGCCCTAGGGAGGGGTATGGCTACACCTTC.

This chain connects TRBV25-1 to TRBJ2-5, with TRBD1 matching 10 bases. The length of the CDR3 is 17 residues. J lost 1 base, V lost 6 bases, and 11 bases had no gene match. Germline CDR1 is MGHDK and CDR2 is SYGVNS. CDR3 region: CASSQFKGQGFQETQYF. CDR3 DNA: TGTGCCAGCAGCCAATTTAAGGGACAGGGGTTCCAAGAGACCCAGTACTTC.

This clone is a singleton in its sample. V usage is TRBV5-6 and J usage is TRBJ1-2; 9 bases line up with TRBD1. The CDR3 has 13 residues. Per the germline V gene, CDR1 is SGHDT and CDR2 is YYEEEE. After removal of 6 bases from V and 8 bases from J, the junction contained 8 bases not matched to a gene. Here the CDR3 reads CASTWDRVGGYTF. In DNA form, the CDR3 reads TGTGCCAGCACTTGGGACAGGGTCGGCGGCTACACCTTC.

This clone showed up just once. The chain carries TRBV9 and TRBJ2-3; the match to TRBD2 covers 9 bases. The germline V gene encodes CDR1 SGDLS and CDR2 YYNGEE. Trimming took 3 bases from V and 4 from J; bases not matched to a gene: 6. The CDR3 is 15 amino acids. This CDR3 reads CASSASGKDADTQYF. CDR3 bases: TGTGCCAGCAGCGCTAGCGGGAAAGACGCAGATACGCAGTATTTT.

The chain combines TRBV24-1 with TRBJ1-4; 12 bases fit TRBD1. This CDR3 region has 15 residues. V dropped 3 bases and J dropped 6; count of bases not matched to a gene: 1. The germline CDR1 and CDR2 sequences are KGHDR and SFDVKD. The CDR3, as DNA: TGTGCCACCAGTGATGGGGACAGGGGGCATGAAAAACTGTTTTTT. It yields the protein CATSDGDRGHEKLFF.